This TCR beta chain stems from a study of T-cell reconstitution after alpha-beta-depleted transplantation in children. Study outcomes and limitations: Diversity and T-cell counts at one year after transplant derived mostly from new T cells.

This clonotype showed up just a few times. The antigen is not known. This CDR3 contains 14 residues. V lost 3 bases, J lost 6 bases, and 3 bases stayed unmatched. Germline V gene sequence: CDR1 SGHTA, CDR2 FQGNSA. Unique molecular identifiers were incorporated into the prepared TCRbeta library. TCRdb reprocessed the PCR reads via MiXCR and lists one record per CDR3 protein. The sample yields some 81,000 distinct CDR3 sequences, roughly 15% seen once. V usage is TRBV7-2 and J usage is TRBJ2-2; 8 nucleotides align to TRBD1. The sample consisted of PBMCs, mostly from graft donor cells, taken 180 days after TCRalphabeta/CD19-depleted stem cell transplant. The receptor's source is a male patient aged 2-9 years who had a stem cell transplant for acute lymphoblastic leukemia, so the T cells may come from the graft donor. The CDR3 reads CASSFDRGAGELFF. CDR3 nucleotides: TGTGCCAGCAGCTTCGACAGGGGAGCCGGGGAGCTGTTTTTT. Full variable domain (rest looked up from reference TRBV7-2 and TRBJ2-2): GAGVSQSPSNKVTEKGKDVELRCDPISGHTALYWYRQSLGQGLEFLIYFQGNSAPDKSGLPSDRFSAERTGGSVSTLTIQRTQQEDSAVYLCASSFDRGAGELFFGEGSRLTVL.